Only a few counts were recorded for the clone carrying this T cell receptor beta chain. This record belongs to a study of immune characterization of retroperitoneal liposarcoma. TCRdb processed the PCR reads anew with MiXCR; each CDR3 protein has one entry. Of some 20,000 distinct CDR3 sequences listed, about 35% are singletons. The CDR3 loop spans 14 amino acids. CDR1 and CDR2 (germline): SGHNT, YENEEA. V dropped 4 bases and J dropped 11 bases, with 20 bases sitting between them. What was sequenced was blood. The J gene is TRBJ2-5, the V gene TRBV11-3; TRBD1 might be the D (5 bases). This sequence was found in a male donor with retroperitoneal liposarcoma. CDR3 residues: CASSSRAPYNEQYF. DNA of the CDR3: TGTGCCAGCAGCTCCAGGGCCCCATACAATGAGCAGTACTTC. The whole variable domain, remainder taken from reference TRBV11-3 and TRBJ2-5, is EAGVVQSPRYKIIEKKQPVAFWCNPISGHNTLYWYLQNLGQGPELLIRYENEEAVDDSQLPKDRFSAERLKGVDSTLKIQPAELGDSAVYLCASSSRAPYNEQYFGPGTRLLVL.